This TCR beta chain was observed in a study of cytomegalovirus exposure and HLA in healthy donors. The study's findings and limits: In a later analysis, parvovirus B19, influenza, CMV and Epstein-Barr virus appeared linked to several top co-occurrence clusters. The study listed roughly 150 cytomegalovirus-associated TCR beta chains.

PCR used 60 Vbeta primers and 13 Jbeta primers. The data were produced by immunoSEQ multiplex PCR, yet TCRdb's version contains in-frame clones alone and is incomplete. The sample yields 120,000 to 150,000 clones, around 79% seen once. The CDR3 sequence is 13 residues long. J lost 5 bases, V lost 5 bases, and 5 bases had no gene match. Per the germline V gene, CDR1 is MNHEY and CDR2 is SMNVEV (reference sequence). On this clone itself: The antigen is undetermined.

Sequencing was performed on PBMCs. This chain joins TRBV27 and TRBJ1-1; 7 nucleotides match TRBD1. This sequence originates from a male donor in good health and CMV-seronegative. As DNA, the CDR3 is TGTGCCAGCAGTCTACAGGGGAGGACTGAAGCTTTCTTT. Residues: CASSLQGRTEAFF.